The present TCR beta chain was sequenced within a study of beta chain features in type 1 diabetes. Germline CDR1 and CDR2: SEHNR and FQNEAQ (reference sequence). This CDR3 has 16 amino acids. The V and J ends lost 2 bases and 2 bases respectively, with 12 bases between them. Expressed TCRB transcripts were sequenced because the entire RNA isolate underwent reverse transcription. TCRdb keeps only in-frame clones here, not all; method: immunoSEQ multiplex PCR. The data show 150,000 to 160,000 clones, 11% seen once. This clone was recorded many times. The clonotype was recovered from a man aged 18 to 35 in good health. The chain carries TRBV7-9 and TRBJ2-2; D may be TRBD2 (5 bases). The sequenced material came from central memory CD4+ T cells from blood. The CDR3 loop is CASSLNVGANTGELFF. The CDR3 DNA reads TGTGCCAGCAGCTTAAATGTGGGAGCTAACACCGGGGAGCTGTTTTTT.